One T cell receptor (beta chain) is described in this entry. Its antigen is still unknown. This CDR3 has 18 residues. The sample belongs to a study of T-cell reconstitution after alpha-beta-depleted transplantation in children. Findings of the study overall: At around two months after transplant, the alpha-beta T cells were reportedly derived from several hundred expanded clones that came from non-depleted graft cells. Hyperexpanded clones declined; after one year, newly produced T cells mostly supplied diversity. Diversity of TCRbeta at day 60 was high in some patients, arising from surviving recipient T cells and thymic progenitors.

This sample's TCRbeta library carried unique molecular identifier barcodes. TCRdb called the PCR reads again in MiXCR, with one record for every CDR3 protein. The sample lists around 270,000 distinct CDR3 sequences, over 7% occurring once. The specimen was peripheral blood, collected 360 days after TCRalphabeta/CD19-depleted stem cell transplant. The clonotype comes from a female patient aged 2-10 years who had a stem cell transplant for Fanconi anemia, so the T cells may come from the graft donor. The chain uses TRBV12-3 or TRBV12-4 and TRBJ1-5, with TRBD1 identical over 8 bases. The chain's CDR3 is CTCSFSLLTGASNQPQHF. CDR3 coding DNA: TGTACCTGCAGTTTTAGCCTATTGACAGGGGCTAGCAATCAGCCCCAGCATTTT.